The clone carrying this TCR beta chain came up a few times. Its specificity is unknown. The data originate from a study of OX40 agonist ivuxolimab in advanced cancers. The overall study: Patients were given ivuxolimab, an antibody that agonizes OX40 (CD134). A diagnosis of hepatocellular carcinoma, melanoma, renal cell or head and neck cancer was present in dose-escalation patients.

TCRdb's copy holds only in-frame clones and misses some; the assay was immunoSEQ multiplex PCR. The data show 60,000 to 95,000 clones, with roughly 84% seen just once and roughly 15% held by the top ten. General study findings and limits: Not determined was the antigen specificity of the expanded peripheral T cells. Among the least clonally expanded were partial responders at 0.1-3.0 mg/kg.

The V end lost 5 bases, the J end lost 3 bases, and 15 bases lay between the germline ends. Germline-derived CDR1 and CDR2 are SGHRS and YFSETQ. This CDR3 has 14 residues. V and J are TRBV5-1 and TRBJ2-7; tentatively, D is TRBD1 (6 bases). This receptor was identified in an adult with an advanced solid tumor such as melanoma, head and neck, liver or kidney cancer. This specimen consisted of CD4+ or CD8+ T cells sorted from blood, obtained in a trial of the OX40 agonist ivuxolimab. DNA of the CDR3: TGCGCCAGCAGATTCCAGGGGAATAGCTACGAGCAGTACTTC. It is translated as CASRFQGNSYEQYF.